Below are 23 T cell receptor beta chains sequenced from a single sample in a study of beta chain features in type 1 diabetes. The investigators reverse transcribed all of the isolated RNA, so they sequenced expressed TCRB transcripts. Using immunoSEQ multiplex PCR, the repertoire was profiled, and TCRdb retains in-frame clones only, with some absent. The sample has 200,000 to 250,000 clones; 25% to 30% are singletons. The sequencing sample was made of central memory CD4+ T cells from blood. The receptors originated from a man under 40 in good health.

The chain carries TRBV5-1 and TRBJ2-5, with D perhaps matching TRBD1 or TRBD2 (5 bases each). The CDR3 runs to 13 residues. V was clipped by 3 bases and J by 5 bases, with 11 bases between them. Per the germline V gene, CDR1 is SGHRS and CDR2 is YFSETQ. CDR3 sequence (DNA): TGCGCCAGCAGCTGGGAGTGGGGCGAGACCCAGTACTTC. Amino acid sequence: CASSWEWGETQYF.

This clone has a count of ten or more. The chain has TRBV4-3 and TRBJ2-1; TRBD2 matches 7 bases. Germline CDR1 is LGHNA and CDR2 is YSLEER. V dropped 3 bases and J dropped 8; count of bases not matched to a gene: 10. This CDR3 comprises 15 residues. CDR3 in DNA: TGCGCCAGCAGCCAGGGGGTAATAGCGGGCGATGAGCAGTTCTTC. Its translation: CASSQGVIAGDEQFF.

The rearrangement joins TRBV7-2 to TRBJ2-1; 8 bases are a match to TRBD2. Per the germline V gene, CDR1 is SGHTA and CDR2 is FQGNSA. This CDR3 contains 13 residues. After removal of 5 bases from V and 5 bases from J, the junction contained 2 bases not matched to a gene. CDR3 nucleotides: TGTGCCAGCAGCCCGACTAGCGACAATGAGCAGTTCTTC. It yields the protein CASSPTSDNEQFF. Looking up the rest from reference TRBV7-2 and TRBJ2-1 gives the full variable domain: GAGVSQSPSNKVTEKGKDVELRCDPISGHTALYWYRQSLGQGLEFLIYFQGNSAPDKSGLPSDRFSAERTGGSVSTLTIQRTQQEDSAVYLCASSPTSDNEQFFGPGTRLTVL.

The V call is TRBV19, the J call TRBJ2-1; TRBD2 matches 10 bases. The J segment lost 7 bases and the V segment lost 6 bases, leaving 9 bases of the junction unmatched. Germline V gene lookup returns CDR1 LNHDA and CDR2 SQIVND (reference sequence). The CDR3 length is 15 residues. DNA of the CDR3: TGTGCCAGTAGCCAGCGGGGGGGCCTATGGAATGAGCAGTTCTTC. Its translation is CASSQRGGLWNEQFF.

This clone turned up a few times. The rearrangement uses TRBV7-8 and TRBJ2-4; TRBD2 might be the D (6 bases). CDR3 length: 15 residues. Germline CDR1 SGHVS, CDR2 FQNEAQ. Deletions cut 5 bases from V and 1 base from J, with 12 bases between. The CDR3: CASSNAGTAKNIQYF. CDR3 DNA sequence: TGTGCCAGCAGCAATGCCGGGACTGCCAAAAACATTCAGTACTTC.

This clone came up a few times. The V gene is TRBV30, the J gene TRBJ2-2; D call uncertain. Trimming cost V 5 bases and J 0 bases, with 7 bases left between them. This CDR3 region has 13 residues. Germline V gene sequence: CDR1 GTSNPN, CDR2 SVGIG (reference sequence). For the CDR3, the DNA is TGTGCCTGGGCAGAGGCGAACACCGGGGAGCTGTTTTTT. It specifies CAWAEANTGELFF.

The chain links TRBV30 to TRBJ1-1; perhaps TRBD1 as D (6 bases). Germline-derived CDR1 and CDR2 are GTSNPN and SVGIG (reference sequence). Trimming shortened V by 3 bases and J by 2 bases, and 10 bases separated the two germline ends. The CDR3 spans 13 residues. In nucleotides, the CDR3 is TGTGCCTGGAGACAGGGAACAAACACTGAAGCTTTCTTT. This gives the protein CAWRQGTNTEAFF.

The chain has TRBV29-1 and TRBJ2-3; 13 nucleotides line up with TRBD2. The CDR3 totals 13 residues. Trimming took 8 bases from V and 6 from J; bases not matched to a gene: 5. From germline, CDR1 is SQVTM and CDR2 ANQGSEA. The CDR3 sequence is CSLGTSGMDTQYF. The CDR3 coding sequence is TGCAGCTTGGGGACTAGCGGGATGGATACGCAGTATTTT.

The sample holds a few counts of this clone. This chain connects TRBV18 to TRBJ2-7; D possibly corresponds to TRBD1 (6 bases). The V and J ends lost 5 bases and 5 bases respectively, with 25 bases between them. Germline CDR1 is KGHSH and CDR2 is LQKENI. The CDR3 sequence is 17 residues long. This chain's CDR3 is CASSSTMGAATRDEQYF. The CDR3 nucleotides read TGTGCCAGCTCATCTACTATGGGGGCGGCCACTCGCGACGAGCAGTACTTC.

Remarks on this clone: The same CDR3 also results from other DNA sequences found in this sample. The J gene is TRBJ2-3, the V gene TRBV29-1, with 12 bases fitting TRBD2. V was pared by 6 bases and J by 4 bases, with 8 bases of the junction left unmatched. Germline V CDR1 and CDR2: SQVTM, ANQGSEA. The CDR3 contains 15 residues. Written as DNA, the CDR3 is TGCAGCGTCCTTGGGCTAGCGGGGGGGCCAGATACGCAGTATTTT. Translation gives CSVLGLAGGPDTQYF.

The CDR3, as DNA: TGCGCCAGCAGCCAAAGGACTACGGGCGATACGCAGTATTTT. Amino acid sequence: CASSQRTTGDTQYF. This chain links TRBV4-3 with TRBJ2-3, with a tentative D call TRBD2 (6 bases). CDR1 and CDR2 from the germline V gene are LGHNA and YSLEER. Between the trimmed V and J ends, which lost 2 bases and 6 bases, there was a span of 12 bases. The CDR3 contains 14 residues.

The J gene is TRBJ1-4, the V gene TRBV18; TRBD1 is a possible D gene (5 bases). The ends were cut back, 2 bases at V and 12 bases at J, with 13 bases in the middle. The CDR3 runs 13 residues. Germline CDR1 reads KGHSH; CDR2 reads LQKENI. CDR3 region: CASSPGDPLELFF. The CDR3 DNA reads as TGTGCCAGCTCACCAGGGGACCCCTTGGAACTGTTTTTT.

The CDR3 DNA follows: TGTGCCAGCAGTTCCGGACAGGCAGCCAAAAACATTCAGTACTTC. Translating gives CASSSGQAAKNIQYF. The rearrangement links TRBV28 to TRBJ2-4; the match to TRBD1 covers 7 bases. Germline V lookup: CDR1 MDHEN, CDR2 SYDVKM. This CDR3 is built from 15 residues. Losses at the gene ends were 4 bases for V and 0 bases for J; bases not matched to a gene: 3.

This chain uses TRBV5-6 with TRBJ2-7; D gene uncertain. V was pared by 2 bases and J by 5 bases, with 20 bases between. Germline V gene sequence: CDR1 SGHDT, CDR2 YYEEEE. The CDR3 is 16 amino acids. The CDR3 sequence is CASSLGYSVKTHEQYF. The CDR3 DNA follows: TGTGCCAGCAGCTTAGGCTACTCGGTAAAGACCCACGAGCAGTACTTC. The full variable domain, with the rest looked up from reference TRBV5-6 and TRBJ2-7, is DAGVTQSPTHLIKTRGQQVTLRCSPKSGHDTVSWYQQALGQGPQFIFQYYEEEERQRGNFPDRFSGHQFPNYSSELNVNALLLGDSALYLCASSLGYSVKTHEQYFGPGTRLTVT.

The chain links TRBV9 to TRBJ2-7, with a possible D match to TRBD2 (6 bases). Trimming stripped 0 bases from V and 7 bases from J, with 11 bases between. In germline, CDR1 is SGDLS, CDR2 YYNGEE. There are 13 residues in the CDR3. The CDR3: CASSVDGTREQYF. The CDR3 DNA reads TGTGCCAGCAGCGTAGACGGGACTCGGGAGCAGTACTTC. Full variable domain (rest looked up from reference TRBV9 and TRBJ2-7): DSGVTQTPKHLITATGQRVTLRCSPRSGDLSVYWYQQSLDQGLQFLIQYYNGEERAKGNILERFSAQQFPDLHSELNLSSLELGDSALYFCASSVDGTREQYFGPGTRLTVT.

This rearrangement joins TRBV27 to TRBJ2-2; 8 nucleotides align to TRBD2. Trimming took 7 bases from V and 7 from J; bases not matched to a gene: 5. CDR1 MNHEY and CDR2 SMNVEV come from the germline V gene (reference sequence). This CDR3 region has 13 residues. The CDR3 nucleotides are TGTGCCAGCAAGCCGGGAGGGGGCGGGGAGCTGTTTTTT. It translates to CASKPGGGGELFF.

J is TRBJ2-1 and V is TRBV9; no firm D call. This CDR3 contains 15 residues. The V gene lost 4 bases and the J gene lost 0 bases, with 11 bases spanning the gap. Per germline, CDR1 SGDLS and CDR2 YYNGEE. CDR3 region: CASSSGRSSYNEQFF. Here the CDR3 DNA reads TGTGCCAGCAGCTCCGGGCGGAGCTCCTACAATGAGCAGTTCTTC.

CDR3 protein: CASSGGQGTDTQYF. The CDR3, as DNA: TGTGCCAGCAGCGGGGGACAGGGAACAGATACGCAGTATTTT. The chain recombines TRBV5-4 with TRBJ2-3, with TRBD1 identical over 9 bases. The germline V gene encodes CDR1 SGHNT and CDR2 YYREEE (reference sequence). The CDR3 runs to 14 residues. J gave up 3 bases and V 4 bases, and 3 bases lay outside the gene matches.

The genes are TRBV13 and TRBJ2-7; 7 positions match TRBD1. V lost 6 bases and J lost 2; bases outside the gene matches: 7. Germline V gives CDR1 PRHDT, CDR2 FYEKMQ (reference sequence). The CDR3 has 14 residues. This CDR3 is CASRHNRGAYEQYF. For the CDR3, the DNA is TGTGCCAGCAGACACAACAGGGGCGCCTACGAGCAGTACTTC. Complete variable domain (other parts from reference TRBV13 and TRBJ2-7): AAGVIQSPRHLIKEKRETATLKCYPIPRHDTVYWYQQGPGQDPQFLISFYEKMQSDKGSIPDRFSAQQFSDYHSELNMSSLELGDSALYFCASRHNRGAYEQYFGPGTRLTVT.

This clone has a handful of counts. This chain links TRBV28 with TRBJ2-2, with D perhaps TRBD1 (6 bases). Per the germline V gene, CDR1 is MDHEN and CDR2 is SYDVKM. This CDR3 has 15 residues. V was trimmed by 6 bases and J by 4 bases, leaving 15 bases between them. The CDR3 nucleotides are TGTGCCAGCAGGGGGACACCCCTCTCCACCGGGGAGCTGTTTTTT. Protein sequence: CASRGTPLSTGELFF. The full variable domain, with the rest looked up from reference TRBV28 and TRBJ2-2, is DVKVTQSSRYLVKRTGEKVFLECVQDMDHENMFWYRQDPGLGLRLIYFSYDVKMKEKGDIPEGYSVSREKKERFSLILESASTNQTSMYLCASRGTPLSTGELFFGEGSRLTVL.

This sequence joins TRBV30 and TRBJ2-1; D is possibly TRBD2 (5 bases). The CDR3 loop spans 14 amino acids. Germline CDR1 and CDR2: GTSNPN and SVGIG (reference sequence). Deletions cut 0 bases from V and 9 bases from J, with 15 bases between. This CDR3 is CAWSVRVIAGEQFF. CDR3 coding DNA: TGTGCCTGGAGTGTACGGGTGATCGCGGGTGAGCAGTTCTTC. Together with reference TRBV30 and TRBJ2-1, the CDR3 gives the full variable domain: SQTIHQWPATLVQPVGSPLSLECTVEGTSNPNLYWYRQAAGRGLQLLFYSVGIGQISSEVPQNLSASRPQDRQFILSSKKLLLSDSGFYLCAWSVRVIAGEQFFGPGTRLTVL.

The CDR3 DNA sequence: TGTGCCAGCAGCGTAGGAGGACAGGGGATTGAGCAGTACTTC. Its translation: CASSVGGQGIEQYF. The V gene is TRBV9, the J gene TRBJ2-7; 9 nucleotides line up with TRBD1. Germline-derived CDR1 and CDR2 are SGDLS and YYNGEE. The CDR3 extends over 14 amino acids. V lost 0 bases to trimming and J lost 7 bases; unmatched junction nucleotides: 5.

This clone was seen more than once but under ten times. The chain recombines TRBV7-2 with TRBJ2-3; D is ambiguous. Germline V gene sequence: CDR1 SGHTA, CDR2 FQGNSA. The CDR3 consists of 13 residues. The germline V and J ends were trimmed by 5 bases and 6 bases, with 12 bases remaining between them. CDR3 region: CASSPRLADTQYF. CDR3 coding DNA: TGTGCCAGCAGCCCCCGCCTTGCGGATACGCAGTATTTT. The whole variable domain, filled in from reference TRBV7-2 and TRBJ2-3, reads GAGVSQSPSNKVTEKGKDVELRCDPISGHTALYWYRQSLGQGLEFLIYFQGNSAPDKSGLPSDRFSAERTGGSVSTLTIQRTQQEDSAVYLCASSPRLADTQYFGPGTRLTVL.